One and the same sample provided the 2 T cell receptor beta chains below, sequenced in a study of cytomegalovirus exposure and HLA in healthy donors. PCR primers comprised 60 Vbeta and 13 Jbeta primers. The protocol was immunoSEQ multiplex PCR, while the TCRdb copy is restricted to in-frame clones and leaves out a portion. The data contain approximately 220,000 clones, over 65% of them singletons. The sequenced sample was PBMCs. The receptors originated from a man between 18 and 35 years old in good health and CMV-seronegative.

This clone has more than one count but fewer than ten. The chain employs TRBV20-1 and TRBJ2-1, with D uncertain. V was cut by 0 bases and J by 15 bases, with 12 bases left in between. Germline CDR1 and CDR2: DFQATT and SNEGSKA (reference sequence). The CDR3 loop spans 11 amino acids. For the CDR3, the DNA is TGCAGTGCTAGAGATACTGCTAGTCTGTTCTTC. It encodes CSARDTASLFF.

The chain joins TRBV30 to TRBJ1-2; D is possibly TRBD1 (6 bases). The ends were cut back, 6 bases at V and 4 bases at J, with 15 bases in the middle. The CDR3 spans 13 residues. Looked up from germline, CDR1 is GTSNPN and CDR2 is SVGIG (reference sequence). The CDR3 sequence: CACYRDDGYGYTF. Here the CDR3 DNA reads TGTGCCTGTTACAGGGATGACGGCTATGGCTACACCTTC.